The clone carrying this T cell receptor beta chain was found once. The data belong to a study of blood T cell repertoires in COVID-19. Trimming took 6 bases from V and 6 from J, leaving 18 bases between them. The CDR3 consists of 14 residues. From germline, CDR1 is ENHRY and CDR2 SYGVKD. The method was immunoSEQ multiplex PCR; TCRdb's version includes in-frame clones alone and lacks a portion of them. This table has 310,000 or so clones, roughly 87% appearing once. The chain couples TRBV10-3 to TRBJ2-7, with a tentative D call TRBD1 (6 bases). This TCR was recovered from a woman aged 18-29 years who had recovered from COVID-19. The sequenced sample was PBMCs or T cells enriched from blood (not recorded which). For the CDR3, the DNA is TGTGCCATCAGCCAGGGGACCGGCAGTCTCGAGCAGTACTTC. Translating gives CAISQGTGSLEQYF.